This TCR beta chain came from a study of T-cell reconstitution after alpha-beta-depleted transplantation in children. Germline CDR1 is ENHRY and CDR2 is SYGVKD. The CDR3 consists of 13 residues. V lost 4 bases to trimming and J lost 5 bases, with 9 bases between them. TCRbeta library preparation incorporated unique molecular identifiers. Via MiXCR, TCRdb re-called the PCR reads, giving one row per CDR3 protein. This sample carries hundreds of thousands of distinct CDR3 sequences, roughly 15% of them seen once, and the ten largest clones take 0.85% to 1.3%. This TCR was sampled from a human donor who donated a stem cell graft to a child with acute myeloid leukemia. The V gene is TRBV10-3, the J gene TRBJ1-5, with D uncertain. This specimen was PBMCs from the stem cell graft donor, taken from the stem cell graft. The CDR3 protein is CAISGSVYQPQHF. For the CDR3, the DNA is TGTGCCATCAGTGGGTCGGTCTATCAGCCCCAGCATTTT.